The clone carrying this TCR beta chain occurred a few times. As yet, its antigen is unknown. Before sequencing, viral peptide pools were used by the ViraFEST assay to expand antigen-specific CD4+ T cells. The authors isolated CD4+ T cells after less than eleven days of culture. The data are from a study of vaccination effects on CD4 cells after COVID-19. Data came from immunoSEQ multiplex PCR; TCRdb stores just in-frame clones and leaves some out. The sample holds about 8,100 clones, about four fifths seen once. V lost 5 bases to trimming and J lost 6 bases; unmatched junction nucleotides: 7. Germline V gene sequence: CDR1 ENHRY, CDR2 SYGVKD. The CDR3 is 16 amino acids.

The J gene is TRBJ2-2, the V gene TRBV10-3; 12 nucleotides agree with TRBD1. Here the sequenced sample was CD4+ T cells from PBMCs cultured with HCoV-229E spike peptides, taken before COVID-19 vaccination. The sequence was obtained from a human donor who received a COVID-19 vaccine. The CDR3 nucleotides read TGTGCCATCAGTTCTCCGGGACAGGGGGCATCCGGGGAGCTGTTTTTT. Protein product: CAISSPGQGASGELFF.